The 21 T cell receptor beta chains reported below all come from one sample, sequenced in a study of blood T cell repertoires in COVID-19. Only in-frame clones appear in the TCRdb table, and some are missing; sequencing was by immunoSEQ multiplex PCR. The sample includes around 55,000 clones, about nine tenths of them seen just once. The sample was peripheral blood. These receptors were taken from a man aged 35 to 55 with acute or convalescent COVID-19.

The J gene is TRBJ1-2, the V gene TRBV4-2; perhaps TRBD1 as D (5 bases). The CDR3 sequence is 16 residues long. Trimming pared 2 bases from V and 4 bases from J, leaving 17 bases between. Germline loops: CDR1 LGHNA, CDR2 YNFKEQ. CDR3: CASSQNPGSQIYGYTF. The CDR3 DNA reads as TGTGCCAGCAGCCAAAATCCAGGGTCACAGATCTATGGCTACACCTTC.

This clone has a handful of counts. This chain links TRBV7-6 with TRBJ1-3; D perhaps matches TRBD1 (5 bases). The CDR3 has 14 residues. Trimming removed 4 bases from V and 2 bases from J, with 9 bases in between. Germline values: CDR1 SGHVS, CDR2 FNYEAQ. CDR3 in DNA: TGTGCCAGCAGCTCCGGGGGTGCTGGAAACACCATATATTTT. It translates to CASSSGGAGNTIYF.

This sequence joins TRBV18 and TRBJ1-4, with 8 positions matching TRBD1. Unmatched junction bases numbered 7, after V lost 5 bases and J lost 2 bases. CDR1 KGHSH and CDR2 LQKENI come from the germline V gene. This CDR3 is built from 16 residues. The CDR3 region has the DNA TGTGCCAGCTCATTCGGACAGGGACTCACTAATGAAAAACTGTTTTTT. Residues: CASSFGQGLTNEKLFF.

The genes are TRBV24-1 and TRBJ2-7; D remains ambiguous. This CDR3 has 18 residues. V was shortened by 0 bases and J by 2 bases, with 19 bases between the two germline ends. CDR1 is KGHDR and CDR2 is SFDVKD in the germline V gene. In DNA, the CDR3 is TGTGCCACCAGTGATTTGGCTGGGCCTGCATCTCTGGCCTACGAGCAGTACTTC. Amino acid sequence: CATSDLAGPASLAYEQYF.

This chain joins TRBV9 and TRBJ2-6; D ambiguous. The CDR3 extends over 14 amino acids. Germline V gene lookup returns CDR1 SGDLS and CDR2 YYNGEE. The ends were cut back, 3 bases at V and 0 bases at J, with 4 bases in the middle. CDR3 sequence (DNA): TGTGCCAGCAGCGCGAGCTCTGGGGCCAACGTCCTGACTTTC. Translated, it gives CASSASSGANVLTF.

V gene TRBV7-9 combines with J gene TRBJ1-6; 9 bases fit TRBD1. This CDR3 region has 15 residues. The V segment lost 5 bases and the J segment 5 bases; nucleotides outside the gene matches: 4. Looked up from germline, CDR1 is SEHNR and CDR2 is FQNEAQ (reference sequence). CDR3 sequence reads: CASSPGQGDNSPLHF. The CDR3 coding sequence is TGTGCCAGCAGCCCGGGACAGGGTGATAATTCACCCCTCCACTTT. The variable domain in full, with the rest retrieved from reference TRBV7-9 and TRBJ1-6, is DTGVSQNPRHKITKRGQNVTFRCDPISEHNRLYWYRQTLGQGPEFLTYFQNEAQLEKSRLLSDRFSAERPKGSFSTLEIQRTEQGDSAMYLCASSPGQGDNSPLHFGNGTRLTVT.

The chain links TRBV27 to TRBJ2-5; 8 positions match TRBD2. The ends lost 4 bases at V and 4 bases at J; junction bases unmatched: 8. The CDR3 is made up of 15 amino acids. From germline, CDR1 is MNHEY and CDR2 SMNVEV (reference sequence). As DNA, the CDR3 is TGTGCCAGCAGTTCAACCCCGCTAGCGGGAGAGACCCAGTACTTC. Translated, it gives CASSSTPLAGETQYF.

The CDR3 region is CASSVDGSYNSPLHF. The CDR3 DNA reads as TGTGCCAGCAGCGTCGACGGGAGCTATAATTCACCCCTCCACTTT. The chain couples TRBV9 to TRBJ1-6, with D unclear. Germline lookup yields CDR1 SGDLS and CDR2 YYNGEE. This CDR3 has 15 amino acids. Trimming took 2 bases from V and 3 from J, leaving 9 bases between them. The variable domain in full, with the rest retrieved from reference TRBV9 and TRBJ1-6, is DSGVTQTPKHLITATGQRVTLRCSPRSGDLSVYWYQQSLDQGLQFLIQYYNGEERAKGNILERFSAQQFPDLHSELNLSSLELGDSALYFCASSVDGSYNSPLHFGNGTRLTVT.

The J gene is TRBJ2-7, the V gene TRBV7-9; no reliable D call. The V end was cut by 2 bases, the J end by 0 bases, with 2 bases between. This CDR3 is built from 12 residues. Germline CDR1 and CDR2: SEHNR and FQNEAQ (reference sequence). The CDR3 nucleotides are TGTGCCAGCAGCTTACGCTCCTACGAGCAGTACTTC. This gives the protein CASSLRSYEQYF. The complete variable domain, with remaining parts taken from reference TRBV7-9 and TRBJ2-7, reads DTGVSQNPRHKITKRGQNVTFRCDPISEHNRLYWYRQTLGQGPEFLTYFQNEAQLEKSRLLSDRFSAERPKGSFSTLEIQRTEQGDSAMYLCASSLRSYEQYFGPGTRLTVT.

V gene TRBV6-5 combines with J gene TRBJ2-7; 7 bases line up with TRBD2. CDR1 is MNHEY, CDR2 SVGAGI, per germline. The V gene end was trimmed by 0 bases and the J gene end by 0 bases; junction bases not matched to a gene: 2. The CDR3 is 15 amino acids. CDR3 sequence reads: CASSYSASGSYEQYF. The CDR3 bases are TGTGCCAGCAGTTACTCGGCTAGCGGCTCCTACGAGCAGTACTTC.

The chain employs TRBV7-2 and TRBJ1-4; 7 nucleotides agree with TRBD1. The CDR3 extends over 15 amino acids. Trimming at V came to 2 bases and at J to 8 bases, leaving 8 bases not matched to a gene. The germline V gene has CDR1 SGHTA and CDR2 FQGNSA. CDR3 in amino acids: CASSLKGAGREKLFF. CDR3 sequence (DNA): TGTGCCAGCAGCTTAAAGGGGGCTGGACGAGAAAAACTGTTTTTT. Full variable domain (missing parts from reference TRBV7-2 and TRBJ1-4): GAGVSQSPSNKVTEKGKDVELRCDPISGHTALYWYRQSLGQGLEFLIYFQGNSAPDKSGLPSDRFSAERTGGSVSTLTIQRTQQEDSAVYLCASSLKGAGREKLFFGSGTQLSVL.

The chain links TRBV19 to TRBJ2-5, with 9 nucleotides matching TRBD1. The length of the CDR3 is 14 residues. Germline CDR1 LNHDA, CDR2 SQIVND (reference sequence). The V gene end was trimmed by 7 bases and the J gene end by 2 bases; junction bases not matched to a gene: 5. This CDR3 is CASMDRGRQETQYF. CDR3 coding DNA: TGTGCCAGTATGGACAGGGGACGGCAAGAGACCCAGTACTTC.

The chain couples TRBV11-2 to TRBJ2-7, with D possibly TRBD2 on 5 matching bases. Trimming shortened V by 6 bases and J by 7 bases, and 25 bases separated the two germline ends. The CDR3 runs 16 residues. Germline CDR1 SGHAT, CDR2 FQNNGV. The CDR3, as DNA: TGTGCCAGCAGACATCCCCACTGGGCGGAATGGAGGGAGCAGTACTTC. Amino acids: CASRHPHWAEWREQYF.

The chain combines TRBV12-3 or TRBV12-4 with TRBJ1-5; unclear D gene. The CDR3 sequence is 13 residues long. The V gene lost 2 bases and the J gene lost 1 base, with 3 bases spanning the gap. The CDR3 loop is CASSLSSNQPQHF. The CDR3 DNA is TGTGCCAGCAGTTTAAGCAGCAATCAGCCCCAGCATTTT.

The gene calls are TRBV10-2 and TRBJ1-5; D uncertain. Germline values: CDR1 WSHSY, CDR2 SAAADI. CDR3 size: 12 residues. The V gene lost 8 bases and the J gene lost 4 bases, with 9 bases spanning the gap. The CDR3 sequence is CASGRGNQPQHF. The CDR3, as DNA: TGCGCCAGCGGTCGGGGAAATCAGCCCCAGCATTTT.

This chain links TRBV6-5 with TRBJ1-5; D is unresolved. This CDR3 spans 15 amino acids. The germline V and J ends were trimmed by 4 bases and 0 bases, with 10 bases remaining between them. Germline V gene data show CDR1 as MNHEY and CDR2 as SVGAGI. The CDR3 coding sequence is TGTGCCAGCAGTTTGTTTCTGAGTAGCAATCAGCCCCAGCATTTT. Translated: CASSLFLSSNQPQHF.

The chain links TRBV2 to TRBJ1-5; TRBD1 matches at 7 bases. V lost 3 bases and J lost 0; bases outside the gene matches: 2. Germline assignment: CDR1 SNHLY and CDR2 FYNNEI. CDR3 size: 15 residues. CDR3 bases: TGTGCCAGCAGTGACGACAGGGCTAGCAATCAGCCCCAGCATTTT. Amino acids: CASSDDRASNQPQHF.

The chain links TRBV5-1 to TRBJ1-1; TRBD1 matches 11 bases. After removal of 3 bases from V and 0 bases from J, the junction contained 4 bases not matched to a gene. The CDR3 contains 16 residues. CDR1 and CDR2 (germline): SGHRS, YFSETQ. For the CDR3, the DNA is TGCGCCAGCAGCTCCGGGACAGGGGGTATGAACACTGAAGCTTTCTTT. Protein product: CASSSGTGGMNTEAFF.

The chain uses TRBV2 and TRBJ2-2, with 14 bases lining up with TRBD2. Trimming cost V 6 bases and J 3 bases; bases outside gene matches: 6. Germline V gene lookup returns CDR1 SNHLY and CDR2 FYNNEI. This CDR3 has 17 residues. The CDR3 nucleotides read TGTGCCAGCAGCCTATGGACTAGCGGGAGGTACACCGGGGAGCTGTTTTTT. Amino acids: CASSLWTSGRYTGELFF.

The V and J genes are TRBV2 and TRBJ1-6; D might be TRBD1 (5 bases). With 5 bases removed from V and 7 bases from J, the gap between germline ends came to 12 bases. Germline CDR1 reads SNHLY; CDR2 reads FYNNEI. The CDR3 runs to 14 residues. The chain's CDR3 is CASSPGGGNSPLHF. CDR3 coding DNA: TGTGCCAGCAGTCCTGGGGGGGGGAATTCACCCCTCCACTTT. The full variable domain, rest sourced from reference TRBV2 and TRBJ1-6, is EPEVTQTPSHQVTQMGQEVILRCVPISNHLYFYWYRQILGQKVEFLVSFYNNEISEKSEIFDDQFSVERPDGSNFTLKIRSTKLEDSAMYFCASSPGGGNSPLHFGNGTRLTVT.

The chain uses TRBV10-3 and TRBJ2-1, with D possibly TRBD2 on 6 matching bases. The CDR3 consists of 13 residues. V was trimmed by 6 bases and J by 6 bases, leaving 12 bases between them. The germline V gene encodes CDR1 ENHRY and CDR2 SYGVKD. CDR3 coding DNA: TGTGCCATCAGGGACAAAGCGGGCAATGAGCAGTTCTTC. Encoded protein: CAIRDKAGNEQFF.